The 25 T cell receptor beta chains below all came from one sample that was sequenced in a study of blood T cell repertoires in COVID-19. Measured with immunoSEQ multiplex PCR; TCRdb has only the in-frame clones, and not every one. In the table there are around 260,000 clones, 80% to 90% of which are singletons. Sequenced sample: PBMCs or T cells enriched from blood (not recorded which). These receptors were collected from a man younger than 45 with acute COVID-19.

The chain carries TRBV24-1 and TRBJ2-1; TRBD1 matches at 8 bases. Germline CDR1 and CDR2: KGHDR and SFDVKD. This CDR3 has 13 residues. V gave up 10 bases and J gave up 7 bases; unmatched junction bases: 8. CDR3 loop: CATNSQGGNEQFF. The DNA for the CDR3 is TGTGCCACAAATTCACAGGGGGGAAATGAGCAGTTCTTC.

This chain connects TRBV30 to TRBJ2-7; tentative D call: TRBD1 (6 bases). With 2 bases removed from V and 3 bases from J, the gap between germline ends came to 11 bases. This CDR3 region has 13 residues. Looked up from germline, CDR1 is GTSNPN and CDR2 is SVGIG (reference sequence). CDR3 DNA: TGTGCCTGGAGTCGCCAGGGGAACTACGAGCAGTACGTC. Translation gives CAWSRQGNYEQYV.

The chain carries TRBV7-2 and TRBJ1-2; 9 positions match TRBD1. J gave up 2 bases and V 4 bases, and 5 bases lay outside the gene matches. The CDR3 has 15 residues. The V gene's germline CDR1 is SGHTA and CDR2 FQGNSA. The CDR3 region is CASSSYGQGNYGYTF. The CDR3 nucleotides read TGTGCCAGCAGCTCCTACGGACAGGGGAACTATGGCTACACCTTC.

This clone has just one count. The chain combines TRBV11-2 with TRBJ1-2, with unresolved D. Trimming took off 8 bases at V and 2 bases at J, with 18 bases between the two ends. This CDR3 has 15 amino acids. CDR1 is SGHAT, CDR2 FQNNGV, per germline. The CDR3: CASRSPGRGNYGYTF. The CDR3 DNA follows: TGTGCCAGCCGGAGCCCTGGACGGGGAAACTATGGCTACACCTTC.

V is TRBV19 and J is TRBJ1-1; 10 nucleotides align to TRBD1. This CDR3 is built from 14 residues. Germline V gives CDR1 LNHDA, CDR2 SQIVND (reference sequence). V lost 10 bases and J lost 3; bases outside the gene matches: 8. CDR3 coding DNA: TGTGCCACCCGGGACAGGGGTGGAGACACTGAAGCTTTCTTT. It yields the protein CATRDRGGDTEAFF. Full variable domain (outside the CDR3, taken from reference TRBV19 and TRBJ1-1): DGGITQSPKYLFRKEGQNVTLSCEQNLNHDAMYWYRQDPGQGLRLIYYSQIVNDFQKGDIAEGYSVSREKKESFPLTVTSAQKNPTAFYLCATRDRGGDTEAFFGQGTRLTVV.

The CDR3 reads CASSVRDRGLGVGNTIYF. The CDR3 DNA is TGTGCCAGCAGCGTCCGGGACAGGGGGCTGGGAGTTGGAAACACCATATATTTT. The chain is built from TRBV9 and TRBJ1-3, with 12 bases matching TRBD1. This CDR3 has 18 amino acids. Germline CDR1 is SGDLS and CDR2 is YYNGEE. Trimming at V came to 2 bases and at J to 3 bases, leaving 9 bases not matched to a gene.

V is TRBV7-8 and J is TRBJ1-1; no clear D. Germline-derived CDR1 and CDR2 are SGHVS and FQNEAQ. CDR3 size: 17 residues. V dropped 0 bases and J dropped 0 bases, with 14 bases sitting between them. The CDR3 region is CASSLAKGGRLNTEAFF. As DNA, the CDR3 is TGTGCCAGCAGCTTAGCAAAGGGCGGGCGCTTGAACACTGAAGCTTTCTTT.

In DNA form, the CDR3 reads TGTGCCAGCACCACCCCGGGTGGCTCCTACGAGCAGTACGTC. Protein sequence: CASTTPGGSYEQYV. The chain links TRBV11-2 to TRBJ2-7; D call uncertain. V lost 7 bases and J lost 0, with 13 bases in between. Germline assignment: CDR1 SGHAT and CDR2 FQNNGV. This CDR3 region has 14 residues.

The rearrangement links TRBV19 to TRBJ1-4, with 10 bases aligning to TRBD1. Germline V gives CDR1 LNHDA, CDR2 SQIVND (reference sequence). This CDR3 contains 15 residues. Germline trimming cut 4 bases from V and 8 bases from J; bases unmatched to any gene: 7. CDR3 sequence (DNA): TGTGCCAGTAGTACGGGGGGGACAGGGGTGGAAAAACTGTTTTTT. This sequence encodes CASSTGGTGVEKLFF.

As regards this clone: The junction does not match germline at one end; this may be a read error. The chain couples TRBV5-1 to TRBJ1-1; D is perhaps TRBD1 (5 bases). Per the germline V gene, CDR1 is SGHRS and CDR2 is YFSETQ. The CDR3 contains 14 residues. The CDR3 bases are TGTGCCAGCAACCCCGGGGGGGTTGGAACTGAAGCTTTCTTT. This sequence encodes CASNPGGVGTEAFF. The entire variable domain, with the rest obtained from reference TRBV5-1 and TRBJ1-1, is as follows: KAGVTQTPRYLIKTRGQQVTLSCSPISGHRSVSWYQQTPGQGLQFLFEYFSETQRNKGNFPGRFSGRQFSNSRSEMNVSTLELGDSALYLCASNPGGVGTEAFFGQGTRLTVV.

The chain joins TRBV6-5 to TRBJ2-3, with 7 bases aligning to TRBD1. With V trimmed by 6 bases and J by 2 bases, 8 bases remained unmatched. CDR1 is MNHEY and CDR2 is SVGAGI in the germline V gene. This CDR3 region has 15 residues. Written as DNA, the CDR3 is TGTGCCAGCAGGAACACAGGGGCCTACACAGATACGCAGTATTTT. Translating gives CASRNTGAYTDTQYF.

V and J are TRBV7-2 and TRBJ2-2, with 7 bases identical to TRBD1. After removal of 2 bases from V and 5 bases from J, the junction contained 5 bases not matched to a gene. CDR1 is SGHTA and CDR2 is FQGNSA in the germline V gene. This CDR3 comprises 15 residues. The CDR3 protein is CASSLNPGGTGELFF. CDR3 in DNA: TGTGCCAGCAGCTTAAATCCAGGGGGTACCGGGGAGCTGTTTTTT.

The genes are TRBV4-3 and TRBJ2-1, with 8 bases matching TRBD2. The CDR3 is made up of 15 amino acids. Losses at the gene ends were 4 bases for V and 5 bases for J; bases not matched to a gene: 7. Germline V gene lookup returns CDR1 LGHNA and CDR2 YSLEER. The CDR3 bases are TGCGCCAGCAGCCTCATAACTAGCGGTAACAATGAGCAGTTCTTC. Amino acids: CASSLITSGNNEQFF.

CDR3 sequence reads: CASSLARRGSDTQYF. The DNA of the CDR3 is TGCGCCAGCAGCTTGGCTAGGAGGGGATCAGATACGCAGTATTTT. The J gene is TRBJ2-3, the V gene TRBV5-1, with D perhaps TRBD2 (6 bases). Trimming removed 0 bases at V and 4 bases at J, with 12 bases between. Germline lookup yields CDR1 SGHRS and CDR2 YFSETQ. This CDR3 region has 15 residues.

V and J are TRBV12-3 or TRBV12-4 and TRBJ1-1, with TRBD1 matching over 7 bases. With 6 bases clipped from V and 2 bases from J, the junction kept 3 bases outside the gene matches. The CDR3 runs to 13 residues. CDR3 sequence (DNA): TGTGCCAGCAGCAGGGGGTTAAACACTGAAGCTTTCTTT. It yields the protein CASSRGLNTEAFF.

The J gene is TRBJ1-6, the V gene TRBV6-7; 8 bases fit TRBD1. TRBV6-7 is given ORF status, its function remaining uncertain. With 6 bases clipped from V and 4 bases from J, the junction kept 14 bases outside the gene matches. The CDR3 has 18 residues. The CDR3 DNA is TGTGCCAGCAGGTTCGACCAGGGGGCAGTGGATTATAATTCACCCCTCCACTTT. Translating gives CASRFDQGAVDYNSPLHF.

V and J are TRBV7-3 and TRBJ1-1, with 8 bases identical to TRBD1. The junction had 2 bases not matched to a gene; V was cut back by 1 base and J by 7 bases. Germline values: CDR1 SGHTA, CDR2 FQGTGA. This CDR3 is 13 amino acids long. CDR3 coding DNA: TGTGCCAGCAGCTTAAACAGGGGGGGTGAAGCTTTCTTT. As protein: CASSLNRGGEAFF.

In DNA form, the CDR3 reads TGTGCCAGCAGCGGATTAGCGGAGAACACCGGGGAGCTGTTTTTT. Protein sequence: CASSGLAENTGELFF. The chain uses TRBV3-1 (or the pseudogene TRBV3-2) and TRBJ2-2; D may be TRBD2 (6 bases). Germline-derived CDR1 and CDR2 are LGHDT and YNNKEL (reference sequence). This CDR3 is built from 15 residues. Trimming left V 5 bases short and J 1 base short, with 11 bases between.

The gene calls are TRBV29-1 and TRBJ2-3, with D possibly TRBD1 on 6 matching bases. Germline V gene sequence: CDR1 SQVTM, CDR2 ANQGSEA. Between the trimmed V and J ends, which lost 3 bases and 2 bases, there was a span of 15 bases. This CDR3 has 15 amino acids. The CDR3 DNA reads as TGCAGCGTTGAGGAACCACAGGGTTACACAGATACGCAGTATTTT. Translation gives CSVEEPQGYTDTQYF.

This clone was detected only once. The V gene is TRBV6-2 or TRBV6-3, the J gene TRBJ1-6, with a tentative D call TRBD1 (5 bases). CDR1 and CDR2 from the germline V gene are MNHEY and SVGEGT. Deletions cut 0 bases from V and 10 bases from J, with 16 bases between. CDR3 length: 16 amino acids. CDR3 DNA sequence: TGTGCCAGCAGTTACTCGATGACAGTCGGCCGATCACCCCTCCACTTT. As protein: CASSYSMTVGRSPLHF.

The rearrangement uses TRBV9 and TRBJ2-1; 8 nucleotides align to TRBD2. The germline V gene encodes CDR1 SGDLS and CDR2 YYNGEE. V gave up 0 bases and J gave up 0 bases; unmatched junction bases: 5. The CDR3 runs 17 residues. The CDR3 DNA reads TGTGCCAGCAGCGTAGCGGGAGGGCCGAGCTCCTACAATGAGCAGTTCTTC. As protein: CASSVAGGPSSYNEQFF. Together with reference TRBV9 and TRBJ2-1, the CDR3 gives the full variable domain: DSGVTQTPKHLITATGQRVTLRCSPRSGDLSVYWYQQSLDQGLQFLIQYYNGEERAKGNILERFSAQQFPDLHSELNLSSLELGDSALYFCASSVAGGPSSYNEQFFGPGTRLTVL.

On this clone: One end of the junction varies from germline; a read error may be responsible. V is TRBV5-1 and J is TRBJ1-3; D is unclear. The germline CDR1 and CDR2 sequences are SGHRS and YFSETQ. The CDR3 is 15 residues long. DNA for the CDR3: TGTGCCAGCAGCTTGGAACCCCGGTGGGGAAACACCATATATTTT. The encoded protein is CASSLEPRWGNTIYF.

The V call is TRBV2, the J call TRBJ2-7; TRBD2 is a possible D gene (6 bases). The V gene lost 7 bases and the J gene lost 1 base, with 14 bases spanning the gap. The germline gives CDR1 SNHLY, CDR2 FYNNEI. The CDR3 runs 14 residues. CDR3 sequence (DNA): TGTGCCAGCACTCGGCAGGGAGGATCCTACGAGCAGTACGTC. Its translation is CASTRQGGSYEQYV.

The gene calls are TRBV27 and TRBJ1-1; no clear D. The CDR3 extends over 16 amino acids. CDR1 is MNHEY and CDR2 is SMNVEV in the germline V gene (reference sequence). V lost 5 bases and J 1 base, leaving 17 bases between the germline ends. CDR3 amino acids: CASSATALGPNTEAFF. CDR3 DNA sequence: TGTGCCAGCAGTGCGACCGCGCTAGGCCCGAACACTGAAGCTTTCTTT.

This chain links TRBV21-1 with TRBJ1-1; the listed D gene, TRBD1, was not tested against the DNA. TRBV21-1 is an annotated pseudogene. This CDR3 region has 15 residues. For the CDR3, the DNA is TGTGCCAGCAGCCCGCGGACAGGGAGCGGCCCTGAAGCTTTCTTT. It yields the protein CASSPRTGSGPEAFF.